The clone carrying this TCR beta chain was seen a few times. Its specificity is not known. The entry originates in a study of blood T cells in healthy people across ages. Sample-barcoded 5' priming and a J-beta primer mix drove a second PCR of roughly 6 to 12 cycles. A single record per CDR3 protein comes from TCRdb applying MiXCR to the 5' RACE reads. Among some 1.4 million distinct CDR3 sequences listed, approximately 42% were seen once. Every participating donor contributed roughly 9.6 milliliters of peripheral blood through a draw. Trimming cost V 0 bases and J 8 bases, with 13 bases left between them. The CDR3 is 15 amino acids. The germline V gene has CDR1 ENHRY and CDR2 SYGVKD. Study-level results: Without sorted subsets, naive and antigen-experienced compartments could not be conclusively compared.

V and J are TRBV10-3 and TRBJ1-4; D is undetermined. The sample consisted of blood. This clonotype was obtained from a woman aged 18-29 years in good health. CDR3 bases: TGTGCCATCAGTGAGTCAACTCGGACGGGGGAAAAACTGTTTTTT. Its protein is CAISESTRTGEKLFF.